Included here is one T cell receptor (beta chain) sequence, with context. These data are taken from a study of T-cell memory formation after mild COVID-19. Looked up from germline, CDR1 is KGHDR and CDR2 is SFDVKD. With V trimmed by 3 bases and J by 4 bases, 10 bases remained unmatched. The CDR3 has 16 residues. Each CDR3 protein is one row after TCRdb ran MiXCR on the 5' RACE reads. The table has some 150,000 distinct CDR3 sequences, 14% seen once. Sequenced: PBMCs or a T cell subset sorted from them (not recorded which). The V gene is TRBV24-1, the J gene TRBJ1-1; 7 bases map to TRBD1. The TCR was taken from an adult woman who had mild COVID-19 (a few samples of this study predate the infection). Cell type and time point are not known. CDR3 sequence: CATSDETGLGVTEAFF. DNA of the CDR3: TGTGCCACCAGTGATGAGACAGGGCTTGGGGTCACTGAAGCTTTCTTT.